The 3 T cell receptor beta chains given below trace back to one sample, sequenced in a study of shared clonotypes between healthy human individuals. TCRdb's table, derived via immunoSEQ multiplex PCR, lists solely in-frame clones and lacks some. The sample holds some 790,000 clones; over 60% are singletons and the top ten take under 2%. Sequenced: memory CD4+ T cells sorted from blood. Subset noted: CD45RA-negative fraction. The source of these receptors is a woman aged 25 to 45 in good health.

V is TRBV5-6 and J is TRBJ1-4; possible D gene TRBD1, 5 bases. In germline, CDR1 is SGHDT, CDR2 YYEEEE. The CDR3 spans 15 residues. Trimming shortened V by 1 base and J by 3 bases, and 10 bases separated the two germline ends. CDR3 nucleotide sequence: TGTGCCAGCAGCTTGTATGGGGGAGCTAATGAAAAACTGTTTTTT. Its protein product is CASSLYGGANEKLFF.

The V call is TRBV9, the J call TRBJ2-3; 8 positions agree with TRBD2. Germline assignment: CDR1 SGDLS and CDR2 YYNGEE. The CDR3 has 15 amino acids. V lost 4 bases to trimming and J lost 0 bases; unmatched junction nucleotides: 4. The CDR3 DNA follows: TGTGCCAGCAGCTTCTCTAGCGGGAGCACAGATACGCAGTATTTT. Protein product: CASSFSSGSTDTQYF.

CDR3 region: CASSYNTQETQYF. The CDR3 region has the DNA TGTGCCAGCAGTTACAACACCCAAGAGACCCAGTACTTC. The chain joins TRBV6-5 to TRBJ2-5; D ambiguous. CDR1 is MNHEY and CDR2 is SVGAGI in the germline V gene. The V end lost 2 bases, the J end lost 1 base, and 5 bases lay between the germline ends. The CDR3 loop spans 13 amino acids.